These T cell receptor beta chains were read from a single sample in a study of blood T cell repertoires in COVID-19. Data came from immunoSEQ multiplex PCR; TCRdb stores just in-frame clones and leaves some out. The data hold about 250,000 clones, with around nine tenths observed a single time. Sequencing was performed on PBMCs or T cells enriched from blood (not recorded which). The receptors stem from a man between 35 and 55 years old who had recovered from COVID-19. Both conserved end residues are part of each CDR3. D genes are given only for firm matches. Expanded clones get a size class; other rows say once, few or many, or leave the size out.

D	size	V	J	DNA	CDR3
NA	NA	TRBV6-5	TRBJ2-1	TGTGCCAGCAGTTACGGCAGGCCCTCCTACAATGAGCAGTTCTTC	CASSYGRPSYNEQFF
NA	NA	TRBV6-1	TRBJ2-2	TGTGCCAGCAGTGAAAGCTCGAGTCTCGGGACTTACACCGGGGAGCTGTTTTTT	CASSESSSLGTYTGELFF
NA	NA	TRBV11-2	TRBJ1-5	TGTGCCAGCAGCAATCAGAATCAGCCCCAGCATTTT	CASSNQNQPQHF
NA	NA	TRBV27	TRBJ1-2	TGTGCCAGCAGTTTCCAGGACAGAGCTGGCTATGGCTACACCTTC	CASSFQDRAGYGYTF
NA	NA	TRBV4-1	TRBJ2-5	TGCGCCAGCAGCCAAACAGGGATTGGGGAGACCCAGTACTTC	CASSQTGIGETQYF
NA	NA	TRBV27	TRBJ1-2	TGTGCCAGCAGTTTTTGGGGCGATGGTCGACTTTACTATGGCTACACCTTC	CASSFWGDGRLYYGYTF
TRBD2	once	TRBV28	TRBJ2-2	TGTGCCAGCAGTTTACGTAGCGGGAGGTGGGGGGAGCTGTTTTTT	CASSLRSGRWGELFF
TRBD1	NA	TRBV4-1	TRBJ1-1	TGCGCCAGCAGCCACGCCGGACAGGGACGTACTGAAGCTTTCTTT	CASSHAGQGRTEAFF
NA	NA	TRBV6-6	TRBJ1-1	TGTGCCAGCAGTTGGGCTCCCGGTGAAGCTTTCTTT	CASSWAPGEAFF
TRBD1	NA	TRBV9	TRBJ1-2	TGTGCCAGCAGCAACTCAATTAACAGGGGTTTGGGGGGCTACACCTTC	CASSNSINRGLGGYTF
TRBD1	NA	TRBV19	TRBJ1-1	TGTGCCTCCGTGAAGGGGGCGCAGCTTAACACTGAAGCTTTCTTT	CASVKGAQLNTEAFF
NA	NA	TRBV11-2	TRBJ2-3	TGTGCCAGCAGCTTAGATGGCGGGACCGGCACAGATACGCAGTATTTT	CASSLDGGTGTDTQYF
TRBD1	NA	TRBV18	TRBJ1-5	TGTGCCAGCTCACCCGGGACAGGGAGCAATCAGCCCCAGCATTTT	CASSPGTGSNQPQHF
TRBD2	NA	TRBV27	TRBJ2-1	TGTGCCAGCAAAGTCGCGGGGGGGGGCCTATACAATGAGCAGTTCTTC	CASKVAGGGLYNEQFF
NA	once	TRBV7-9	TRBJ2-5	TGTGCCAGCAGCTTCCCAGGACAAGAGACCCAGTACTTC	CASSFPGQETQYF
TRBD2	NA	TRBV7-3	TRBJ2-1	TGTGCCAGCAGCTTAACGGGGACTAGAGGTGAGCAGTTCTTC	CASSLTGTRGEQFF
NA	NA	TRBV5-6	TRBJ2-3	TGTGCCAGCAGCACCGAATATCTGGCGGTTACTCAAGGAGATACGCAGTATTTT	CASSTEYLAVTQGDTQYF
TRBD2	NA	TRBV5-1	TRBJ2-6	TGCGCCAGCACTAGCGGGAGGGCCGCCTCTGGGGCCAACGTCCTGACTTTC	CASTSGRAASGANVLTF
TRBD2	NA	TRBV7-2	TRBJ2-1	TGTGCCAGCAGCTTAGGGGGTGATAGCGGGACATATGGGCAGTTCTTC	CASSLGGDSGTYGQFF
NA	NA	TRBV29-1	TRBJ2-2	TGCAGCGTTGTACTCGAGACCGGGGAGCTGTTTTTT	CSVVLETGELFF
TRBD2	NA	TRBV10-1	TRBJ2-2	TGCGCCAGCACCCCGACTAGCGGCCGAAACACCGGGGAGCTGTTTTTT	CASTPTSGRNTGELFF
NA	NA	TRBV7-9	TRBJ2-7	TGTGCCAGCAGCCATCAGGGGATCCCCGGCGAGCAGTACTTC	CASSHQGIPGEQYF
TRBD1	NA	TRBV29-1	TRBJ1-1	TGCAGCGTTCACAACGACAGGGTTCGGACTGAAGCTTTCTTT	CSVHNDRVRTEAFF
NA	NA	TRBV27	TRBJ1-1	TGTGCCAGCAGCATCGGGTCAGGGTCCACTGAAGCTTTCTTT	CASSIGSGSTEAFF
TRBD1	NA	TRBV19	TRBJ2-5	TGTGCCACCTCCAACAGGGGTGGCGAGGAGACCCAGTACTTC	CATSNRGGEETQYF
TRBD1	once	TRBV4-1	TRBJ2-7	TGCGCCAGCAGCCAACCGACAGGGGTTGACCACGAGCAGTACTTC	CASSQPTGVDHEQYF
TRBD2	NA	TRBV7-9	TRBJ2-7	TGTGCCAGCAGCTTAGGTTTGCCTAGCGGACCTCTAACCTACGAGCAGTACTTC	CASSLGLPSGPLTYEQYF
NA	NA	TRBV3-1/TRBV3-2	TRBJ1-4	TGTGCCAGCAGCCAAGTATGGTGGGGCCCGGTGATGCTGTTTTTT	CASSQVWWGPVMLFF
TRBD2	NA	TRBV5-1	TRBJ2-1	TGCGCCAGCAGCTTGGCCCTGGGGACTAGCAACAATGAGCAGTTCTTC	CASSLALGTSNNEQFF
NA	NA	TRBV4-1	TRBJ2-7	TGCGCCAGCAGCCAATTATCCTCGGAGATTCCTCTTTTGAGGGAGCAGTACTTC	CASSQLSSEIPLLREQYF
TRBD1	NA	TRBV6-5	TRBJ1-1	TGTGCCAGCAGTTACTCGTGGGACAGCATGAACACTGAAGCTTTCTTT	CASSYSWDSMNTEAFF
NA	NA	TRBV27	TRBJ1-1	TGTGCCAGCAGTTACAGGGAAAACACTGAAGCTTTCTTT	CASSYRENTEAFF
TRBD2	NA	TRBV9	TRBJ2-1	TGTGCCAGCAGCGTAGGGATCGGGACTAGCGAGAAAAGTAATGAGCAGTTCTTC	CASSVGIGTSEKSNEQFF
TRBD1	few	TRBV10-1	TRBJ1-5	TGCGCCAGCAGTGAGGACAGGGTGTATAGCAATCAGCCCCAGCATTTT	CASSEDRVYSNQPQHF
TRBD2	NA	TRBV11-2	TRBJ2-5	TGTGCCAGCAGCTGGGAGGGAATGCGGGAAGAGACCCAGTACTTC	CASSWEGMREETQYF
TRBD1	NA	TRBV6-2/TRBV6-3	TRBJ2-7	TGTGCCAGCAGTTTAGGACAGGGGTATCCCTACGAGCAGTACTTC	CASSLGQGYPYEQYF
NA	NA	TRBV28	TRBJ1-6	TGTGCCAGCAGTGTTATCAGGGTTAACTCCTATAATTCACCCCTCCACTTT	CASSVIRVNSYNSPLHF
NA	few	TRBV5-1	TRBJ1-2	TGCGCCAGCAGCCTAGGATCTCAGAGCGGCTACACCTTC	CASSLGSQSGYTF
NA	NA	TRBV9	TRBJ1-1	TGTGCCAGCAGCGTAGACACCTCGGGTAGAGGGACTGAAGCTTTCTTT	CASSVDTSGRGTEAFF
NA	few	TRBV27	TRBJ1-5	TGTGCCAGCAGTTTACAGGGGTACAGCAATCAGCCCCAGCATTTT	CASSLQGYSNQPQHF
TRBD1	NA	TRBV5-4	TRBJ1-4	TGTGCCAGCAGCTCGGCCGGGACAGGGGGGGAAAAACTGTTTTTT	CASSSAGTGGEKLFF
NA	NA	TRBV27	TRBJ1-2	TGTGCCAGCAGTTTATTCGGTTCTAACTATGGCTACACCTTC	CASSLFGSNYGYTF
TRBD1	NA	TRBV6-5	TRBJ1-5	TGTGCCAGCAGTTTCGGGACAGGGGGCGGTCAGCCCCAGCATTTT	CASSFGTGGGQPQHF
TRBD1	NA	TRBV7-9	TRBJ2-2	TGTGCCAGCAGCTCGCGGACAGGGGTCGTGCTCACCGGGGAGCTGTTTTTT	CASSSRTGVVLTGELFF
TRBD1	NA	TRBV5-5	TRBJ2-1	TGTGCCAGCAGCTTCTTCCAGGGGGCCAGTGGGGTCAATGAGCAGTTCTTC	CASSFFQGASGVNEQFF
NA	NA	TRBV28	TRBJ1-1	TGTGCCAGCAGGGACATGAACACTGAAGCTTTCTTT	CASRDMNTEAFF
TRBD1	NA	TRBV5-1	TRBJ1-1	TGCGCCAGCAGCGTTGACAGGGCGAACACTGAAGCTTTCTTT	CASSVDRANTEAFF
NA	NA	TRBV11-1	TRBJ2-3	TGTGCCAGCAGCTTAGCCGCCGGACTACTAGCTTCAGATACGCAGTATTTT	CASSLAAGLLASDTQYF
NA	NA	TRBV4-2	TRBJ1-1	TGTGCCAGCAGCCAAGCAGGAAGGCCGAATGAAGCTTTCTTT	CASSQAGRPNEAFF
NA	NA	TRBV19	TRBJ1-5	TGTGCCAGTATGGGCAGGGGCGATAGCAATCAGCCCCAGCATTTT	CASMGRGDSNQPQHF